The rows below give T cell receptor beta chains drawn from one sample of a study of cytomegalovirus exposure and HLA in healthy donors. Sequencing was performed with immunoSEQ multiplex PCR; in TCRdb, only in-frame clones are kept and a portion is missing. The sample yields 35,000 to 50,000 clones, roughly 77% seen once. The sample comprised PBMCs. These receptors came from a man under 40 in good health and CMV-seronegative. The CDR3 runs from the conserved cysteine through the conserved F or W. The size of a clone is reported for some rows only, either as once, few or many, or as a class for expanded clones.

j_call v_call clone_size cdr3_aa
TRBJ2-7 TRBV7-2 once CASSPPPGTGSSYEQYF
TRBJ2-7 TRBV7-2 - CASSPGRATYEQYF
TRBJ2-7 TRBV11-2 - CASSLGFSSYEQYF
TRBJ1-6 TRBV7-2 - CASSLGGRSYNSPLHF
TRBJ1-4 TRBV4-3 - CASSQDGTGFDEKLFF
TRBJ2-6 TRBV5-8 - CASSLGSYSGANVLTF
TRBJ1-1 TRBV29-1 - CSVEQGARDTEAFF
TRBJ1-3 TRBV7-2 once CASSLPTPSRGTIYF
TRBJ2-3 TRBV30 - CAWSARTGDTQYF
TRBJ2-2 TRBV6-4 - CASSVKSLAGGLGAKGELFF
TRBJ2-1 TRBV4-1 - CASSYREGGINEQFF
TRBJ2-3 TRBV27 once CASSYRDRSQDTQYF
TRBJ2-7 TRBV9 - CASSVGDRAHEQYF
TRBJ1-1 TRBV30 few CAWSNSANTEAFF
TRBJ2-1 TRBV7-2 once CASSLVRAVAYNEQFF
TRBJ2-7 TRBV7-9 - CASSPPGGLAYEQYF
TRBJ2-7 TRBV27 - CASSQTLFYEQYF
TRBJ2-5 TRBV5-1 - CASSLAREKETQYF
TRBJ2-1 TRBV10-1 - CASSGGQGAFF
TRBJ2-3 TRBV28 - CASSLMGLAGGPTDTQYF
TRBJ1-1 TRBV4-3 - CASSQGTGGWITEAFF
TRBJ2-3 TRBV18 - CASSPQPTDTQYF
TRBJ2-7 TRBV11-2 - CASSSATGGRDEQYF
TRBJ2-1 TRBV5-6 - CASSLVGTRRMFF
TRBJ1-2 TRBV19 - CASSSGQGKTNYGYTF
TRBJ2-7 TRBV4-3 once CASSQGVRVRRYWEQYF
TRBJ2-1 TRBV10-3 - CAISGSGRPDNEQFF
TRBJ1-2 TRBV5-8 - CASSYLGGHYGYTF
TRBJ2-1 TRBV27 - CASSLEVPGSSYNEQFF
TRBJ2-1 TRBV11-2 - CASSFGSSYNEQFF
TRBJ2-5 TRBV5-4 - CASSFGGQETQYF
TRBJ1-2 TRBV7-2 - CASSSRQGHGYTF
TRBJ1-3 TRBV5-1 - CASSFSGTGFGNTIYF
TRBJ2-3 TRBV6-5 - CASMQGVADTQYF
TRBJ1-4 TRBV4-2 once CASSQDRGNEKLFF
TRBJ2-4 TRBV27 few CASKPNRDVAKNIQYF
TRBJ2-2 TRBV9 few CASSTRTGYTGELFF
TRBJ2-1 TRBV11-3 - CASSFNREQFF
TRBJ2-7 TRBV29-1 - CSVDAGSDEQYF
TRBJ2-2 TRBV9 once CASRDRFTGELFF
TRBJ2-7 TRBV7-2 - CASSLTSGTYEQYF
TRBJ2-2 TRBV6-6 - CASNLGQLNTGELFF
TRBJ2-7 TRBV27 few CASRDSTGRGYEQYF
TRBJ2-7 TRBV4-3 once CASSQEYELAGVYEQYF
TRBJ1-2 TRBV29-1 - CSVEGSKDRYYGYTF
TRBJ2-1 TRBV10-2 - CASTSLAIDNEQFF
TRBJ2-1 TRBV5-4 once CASSSGLAGGEYNEQFF
TRBJ2-7 TRBV7-2 - CASSLESGEREQYF
TRBJ1-6 TRBV6-1 - CASSSGQSYNSPLHF
TRBJ2-1 TRBV5-4 - CASHRGQSYNEQFF
TRBJ2-5 TRBV14 - CASSQDQRSRRGETQYF